This passage covers 19 T cell receptor beta chains from one sample sequenced in a study of cytomegalovirus exposure and HLA in healthy donors. Both 60 Vbeta primers and 13 Jbeta primers went into the PCR. Profiled with immunoSEQ multiplex PCR; TCRdb holds only in-frame clones, not every one. Of 70,000 to 95,000 clones in the sample, roughly 80% were seen once. Sequencing was done on a sample of PBMCs. The receptors originated from a man aged 25 to 40 in good health and CMV-seropositive.

V is TRBV7-9 and J is TRBJ1-1; weak D call: TRBD1 (5 bases). The CDR3 consists of 12 residues. Trimming left V 7 bases short and J 6 bases short, with 12 bases between. Germline CDR1 and CDR2: SEHNR and FQNEAQ (reference sequence). The CDR3 loop is CASNSVGPEAFF. In DNA, the CDR3 is TGTGCCAGCAACTCGGTGGGGCCTGAAGCTTTCTTT.

The chain recombines TRBV28 with TRBJ2-4, with unresolved D. Looked up from germline, CDR1 is MDHEN and CDR2 is SYDVKM. The CDR3 contains 13 residues. V dropped 6 bases and J dropped 12 bases, with 18 bases sitting between them. CDR3 amino acids: CASSPAARPGQYF. CDR3 DNA sequence: TGTGCCAGCAGCCCCGCGGCCCGGCCTGGTCAGTACTTC.

This clone is a singleton in its sample. The rearrangement joins TRBV29-1 to TRBJ2-1; possibly TRBD2 for D (5 bases). Looked up from germline, CDR1 is SQVTM and CDR2 is ANQGSEA. Deletions cut 4 bases from V and 10 bases from J, with 14 bases between. The CDR3 totals 12 residues. The CDR3 loop reads CSVGGLSGEQFF. Here the CDR3 DNA reads TGCAGCGTTGGAGGATTAAGCGGAGAGCAGTTCTTC.

This chain joins TRBV6-1 and TRBJ1-1, with 9 positions matching TRBD1. This CDR3 spans 15 amino acids. The J segment lost 7 bases and the V segment lost 6 bases, leaving 12 bases of the junction unmatched. CDR1 is MNHNS and CDR2 is SASEGT in the germline V gene. The CDR3 here is CASSHRDRVSFEAFF. CDR3 in DNA: TGTGCCAGCAGCCACCGGGACAGGGTGTCTTTTGAAGCTTTCTTT.

A word on this clone: Other DNA sequences of this sample code for an identical CDR3. V usage is TRBV9 and J usage is TRBJ2-7; 7 bases fit TRBD1. Trimming cost V 1 base and J 5 bases; bases outside gene matches: 12. CDR3 length: 16 residues. The germline CDR1 and CDR2 sequences are SGDLS and YYNGEE. The CDR3 DNA reads as TGTGCCAGCAGCGTATATCCGACAGGGAGTAGCGACGAGCAGTACTTC. Translating gives CASSVYPTGSSDEQYF.

The gene calls are TRBV5-1 and TRBJ1-3; 9 bases map to TRBD1. J was trimmed by 4 bases and V by 3 bases; bases with no gene match: 2. The CDR3 contains 14 residues. Germline CDR1 reads SGHRS; CDR2 reads YFSETQ. The CDR3 is CASSWGTGGNTIYF. For the CDR3, the DNA is TGCGCCAGCAGCTGGGGGACAGGGGGAAACACCATATATTTT.

This chain uses TRBV5-5 with TRBJ1-2; 9 bases agree with TRBD1. The CDR3 is made up of 15 amino acids. Germline values: CDR1 SGHKS, CDR2 YYEKEE (reference sequence). Germline trimming cut 0 bases from V and 6 bases from J; bases unmatched to any gene: 6. Here the CDR3 DNA reads TGTGCCAGCAGCTTGGCCGGCAGGACAGGGGATGGCTACACCTTC. This sequence encodes CASSLAGRTGDGYTF. Combining the CDR3 with reference TRBV5-5 and TRBJ1-2 gives the whole variable domain DAGVTQSPTHLIKTRGQQVTLRCSPISGHKSVSWYQQVLGQGPQFIFQYYEKEERGRGNFPDRFSARQFPNYSSELNVNALLLGDSALYLCASSLAGRTGDGYTFGSGTRLTVV.

The V gene is TRBV5-4, the J gene TRBJ1-1; D perhaps matches TRBD1 (6 bases). Per germline, CDR1 SGHNT and CDR2 YYREEE (reference sequence). V gave up 5 bases and J gave up 1 base, with 9 bases separating them. This CDR3 is built from 13 residues. CDR3 sequence: CASRRQANTEAFF. The DNA for the CDR3 is TGTGCCAGCAGAAGACAGGCGAACACTGAAGCTTTCTTT.

The J gene is TRBJ2-7, the V gene TRBV27; TRBD1 might be the D (5 bases). Germline lookup yields CDR1 MNHEY and CDR2 SMNVEV (reference sequence). Trimming removed 6 bases at V and 2 bases at J, with 11 bases between. The CDR3 has 13 residues. CDR3 region: CASSLGVPYEQYF. The CDR3, as DNA: TGTGCCAGCAGCCTAGGGGTTCCCTACGAGCAGTACTTC.

In this sample, this clone turned up once. The junction departs from germline at one end; a sequencing error may be responsible. The chain has TRBV7-9 and TRBJ2-7; TRBD2 is a possible D gene (6 bases). Per the germline V gene, CDR1 is SEHNR and CDR2 is FQNEAQ (reference sequence). The CDR3 is 13 amino acids. In nucleotides, the CDR3 is TGTTCCAGCAGCATATCGACTAGTTGGGAGCAGTACTTC. This gives the protein CSSSISTSWEQYF. The complete variable domain, with remaining parts taken from reference TRBV7-9 and TRBJ2-7, reads DTGVSQNPRHKITKRGQNVTFRCDPISEHNRLYWYRQTLGQGPEFLTYFQNEAQLEKSRLLSDRFSAERPKGSFSTLEIQRTEQGDSAMYLCSSSISTSWEQYFGPGTRLTVT.

V is TRBV5-6 and J is TRBJ2-7; D may be TRBD2 (6 bases). Trimming left V 0 bases short and J 4 bases short, with 8 bases between. Germline V gene data show CDR1 as SGHDT and CDR2 as YYEEEE. There are 13 residues in the CDR3. Here the CDR3 DNA reads TGTGCCAGCAGCTTGGGGGGGGAGTACGAGCAGTACTTC. Translation gives CASSLGGEYEQYF.

The chain links TRBV5-1 to TRBJ2-7; 7 bases line up with TRBD2. V trimming: 1 base; J trimming: 4 bases; junction bases outside the gene matches: 5. The CDR3 has 14 amino acids. CDR1 and CDR2 from the germline V gene are SGHRS and YFSETQ. DNA of the CDR3: TGCGCCAGCAGCTTGTGGGAGGGGATATACGAGCAGTACTTC. Translation gives CASSLWEGIYEQYF.

Comments on this clone: Relative to the germline gene, one junction end is altered; a read error may explain this. The CDR3 DNA sequence: TGTTCCAGCAGATCTGGGAGTACTGAGCAGTTCTTC. It specifies CSSRSGSTEQFF. This chain uses TRBV7-9 with TRBJ2-1, with D perhaps TRBD2 (5 bases). Germline-derived CDR1 and CDR2 are SEHNR and FQNEAQ (reference sequence). The CDR3 is 12 amino acids.

The gene calls are TRBV14 and TRBJ2-7, with 8 bases matching TRBD1. This CDR3 contains 12 residues. Germline CDR1 and CDR2: SGHDN and FVKESK. V lost 5 bases, J lost 3 bases, and 0 bases stayed unmatched. CDR3 nucleotides: TGTGCCAGCAGCGACAGGGGCTACGAGCAGTACTTC. Its translation is CASSDRGYEQYF.

The chain has TRBV5-1 and TRBJ1-2, with 7 nucleotides matching TRBD1. Germline values: CDR1 SGHRS, CDR2 YFSETQ. The V gene end was trimmed by 4 bases and the J gene end by 1 base; junction bases not matched to a gene: 4. This CDR3 is built from 14 residues. In DNA, the CDR3 is TGCGCCAGCAGCCGGGGACAGCTTAACTATGGCTACACCTTC. It translates to CASSRGQLNYGYTF. Full variable domain (remainder filled in from reference TRBV5-1 and TRBJ1-2): KAGVTQTPRYLIKTRGQQVTLSCSPISGHRSVSWYQQTPGQGLQFLFEYFSETQRNKGNFPGRFSGRQFSNSRSEMNVSTLELGDSALYLCASSRGQLNYGYTFGSGTRLTVV.

This clone was seen a handful of times. The rearrangement links TRBV15 to TRBJ1-1; 7 bases agree with TRBD1. This CDR3 has 15 amino acids. The germline V gene has CDR1 LNHNV and CDR2 YYDKDF (reference sequence). After removal of 1 base from V and 0 bases from J, the junction contained 2 bases not matched to a gene. In nucleotides, the CDR3 is TGTGCCACCAGCAGAGGCGACAGGGTGAACACTGAAGCTTTCTTT. Its translation: CATSRGDRVNTEAFF. Full variable domain (remainder filled in from reference TRBV15 and TRBJ1-1): DAMVIQNPRYQVTQFGKPVTLSCSQTLNHNVMYWYQQKSSQAPKLLFHYYDKDFNNEADTPDNFQSRRPNTSFCFLDIRSPGLGDTAMYLCATSRGDRVNTEAFFGQGTRLTVV.

CDR3: CASSHPGPGLAVLETQYF. Here the CDR3 DNA reads TGTGCCAGCAGCCATCCCGGACCGGGACTAGCGGTTTTGGAGACCCAGTACTTC. The chain couples TRBV4-2 to TRBJ2-5; 11 nucleotides match TRBD2. The V and J ends lost 3 bases and 5 bases, in that order; junction bases with no gene match: 14. There are 18 residues in the CDR3. Per germline, CDR1 LGHNA and CDR2 YNFKEQ.

The sample holds one count of this clone. One end of the junction is discordant with germline, which a read error may explain. V usage is TRBV6-5 and J usage is TRBJ2-5; the D is unclear. Germline V gene sequence: CDR1 MNHEY, CDR2 SVGAGI. The CDR3 consists of 12 residues. CDR3 DNA: TGTGCCAGCAGTAACTCTAAAGAGACCCAGTACTTC. This codes for CASSNSKETQYF.

The chain is built from TRBV5-1 and TRBJ1-3; 10 bases line up with TRBD1. The germline CDR1 and CDR2 sequences are SGHRS and YFSETQ. There are 17 residues in the CDR3. V lost 4 bases and J lost 1; bases outside the gene matches: 8. DNA of the CDR3: TGCGCCAGCAGCCCGAGACAGGGGGCGGTTTCTGGAAACACCATATATTTT. Encoded protein: CASSPRQGAVSGNTIYF. Based on the CDR3 plus reference TRBV5-1 and TRBJ1-3, the full variable domain is KAGVTQTPRYLIKTRGQQVTLSCSPISGHRSVSWYQQTPGQGLQFLFEYFSETQRNKGNFPGRFSGRQFSNSRSEMNVSTLELGDSALYLCASSPRQGAVSGNTIYFGEGSWLTVV.